The 28 T cell receptor beta chains in this list originate from one sample, sequenced in a study of T cells after yellow fever vaccination. In TCRdb, the 5' RACE reads were re-called with MiXCR into one record per CDR3 protein. This table has around 600,000 distinct CDR3 sequences, roughly an eighth appearing once. The sample in question was PBMCs, obtained on the day of the yellow fever booster vaccination. The receptors were sampled from a man aged 25-45 years who received the YFV17D yellow fever vaccine.

V gene TRBV10-2 combines with J gene TRBJ2-5; weak D call: TRBD1 (5 bases). From germline, CDR1 is WSHSY and CDR2 SAAADI. The CDR3 extends over 14 amino acids. V was trimmed by 0 bases and J by 5 bases, leaving 10 bases between them. DNA for the CDR3: TGCGCCAGCAGTGAGTCGTCAAGGGGCGAGACCCAGTACTTC. It specifies CASSESSRGETQYF.

The rearrangement joins TRBV7-2 to TRBJ2-1; D is perhaps TRBD2 (6 bases). V was shortened by 5 bases and J by 8 bases, with 19 bases between the two germline ends. This CDR3 has 15 amino acids. Looked up from germline, CDR1 is SGHTA and CDR2 is FQGNSA. This chain's CDR3 is CASSLLDYYGDEQFF. The CDR3, as DNA: TGTGCCAGCAGCCTCCTGGACTATTATGGGGATGAGCAGTTCTTC.

This rearrangement joins TRBV6-5 to TRBJ1-1, with D possibly TRBD1 on 6 matching bases. Trimming took 0 bases from V and 2 from J, leaving 22 bases between them. The CDR3 consists of 19 residues. Germline V lookup: CDR1 MNHEY, CDR2 SVGAGI. Here the CDR3 reads CASSYSVSDSREENTEAFF. In nucleotides, the CDR3 is TGTGCCAGCAGTTACTCCGTATCGGACAGCCGCGAGGAAAACACTGAAGCTTTCTTT.

This clonotype was seen a few times. The chain carries TRBV19 and TRBJ1-5; the match to TRBD1 covers 7 bases. The CDR3 covers 17 residues. Losses at the gene ends were 7 bases for V and 4 bases for J; bases not matched to a gene: 16. Per germline, CDR1 LNHDA and CDR2 SQIVND (reference sequence). Here the CDR3 reads CASIKRTGRPENQPQHF. For the CDR3, the DNA is TGTGCCAGTATTAAAAGGACAGGCCGCCCGGAAAATCAGCCCCAGCATTTT.

This clonotype was seen more than once but under ten times. This chain joins TRBV20-1 and TRBJ2-3, with D possibly TRBD2 on 5 matching bases. Per germline, CDR1 DFQATT and CDR2 SNEGSKA (reference sequence). V was cut by 6 bases and J by 3 bases, with 19 bases left in between. This CDR3 has 15 amino acids. Here the CDR3 reads CSALAPLRRTDTQYF. CDR3 nucleotide sequence: TGCAGTGCCCTAGCTCCGCTGCGGAGGACAGATACGCAGTATTTT.

The rearrangement links TRBV25-1 to TRBJ2-7; 8 nucleotides align to TRBD2. Germline assignment: CDR1 MGHDK and CDR2 SYGVNS. V trimming: 8 bases; J trimming: 2 bases; junction bases outside the gene matches: 8. This CDR3 contains 14 residues. The CDR3 sequence: CASASGSLPYEQYF. The CDR3 region has the DNA TGTGCCAGCGCAAGCGGGAGTTTACCCTACGAGCAGTACTTC.

The table lists this clonotype with a few counts. V usage is TRBV23-1 and J usage is TRBJ2-4; 11 bases line up with TRBD2. TRBV23-1 falls under the ORF class, with uncertain function. Unmatched junction bases numbered 4, after V lost 6 bases and J lost 3 bases. This CDR3 is built from 15 residues. CDR3 residues: CASRTSGIGKNIQYF. CDR3 nucleotides: TGCGCCAGCAGGACTAGCGGGATTGGCAAAAACATTCAGTACTTC.

The genes are TRBV4-3 and TRBJ2-7, with D tentatively TRBD1 (5 bases). CDR1 and CDR2 (germline): LGHNA, YSLEER. With 0 bases removed from V and 5 bases from J, the gap between germline ends came to 8 bases. This CDR3 is built from 13 residues. The CDR3 loop reads CASSQEGENEQYF. DNA of the CDR3: TGCGCCAGCAGCCAAGAAGGGGAAAACGAGCAGTACTTC.

V is TRBV7-2 and J is TRBJ2-3; D is perhaps TRBD1 (5 bases). The CDR3 has 14 amino acids. V gave up 7 bases and J gave up 3 bases, with 14 bases separating them. Germline V lookup: CDR1 SGHTA, CDR2 FQGNSA. CDR3 sequence (DNA): TGTGCCAGCAAATATGGGGCCAGGACAGATACGCAGTATTTT. Residues: CASKYGARTDTQYF.

The chain has TRBV25-1 and TRBJ1-6; maybe TRBD1 (6 bases). The germline V and J ends were trimmed by 3 bases and 10 bases, with 10 bases remaining between them. This CDR3 is 13 amino acids long. The germline gives CDR1 MGHDK, CDR2 SYGVNS. Here the CDR3 DNA reads TGTGCCAGCAGTGACGGGGGCGCATCACCCCTCCACTTT. It yields the protein CASSDGGASPLHF.

This clonotype was recorded a few times. A much larger clone lies one base from this, so it may be a read error. The gene calls are TRBV7-2 and TRBJ2-3; D not resolved. This CDR3 region has 12 residues. Per germline, CDR1 SGHTA and CDR2 FQGNSA. Trimming left V 3 bases short and J 3 bases short, with 4 bases between. This CDR3 is CASSFWTDTQYF. The CDR3 DNA reads as TGTGCCAGCAGCTTCTGGACAGATACGCAGTATTTT.

This clonotype has more than one count but fewer than ten. V gene TRBV5-1 combines with J gene TRBJ2-1; 9 bases match TRBD2. The CDR3 is made up of 15 amino acids. J gave up 4 bases and V 5 bases, and 7 bases lay outside the gene matches. Germline V gene sequence: CDR1 SGHRS, CDR2 YFSETQ. The CDR3 DNA reads TGCGCCAGCAGACTGATAGCGGGAGATTACAATGAGCAGTTCTTC. This encodes CASRLIAGDYNEQFF.

As to this clonotype: Germline is not matched at one junction end, which may reflect a read error. The V call is TRBV7-2, the J call TRBJ2-7; 8 positions agree with TRBD2. The CDR3 is made up of 16 amino acids. Looked up from germline, CDR1 is SGHTA and CDR2 is FQGNSA. CDR3: CASSLDSGTPGREQYF. The CDR3 region has the DNA TGTGCCAGCAGTTTAGATAGCGGGACTCCTGGGAGAGAGCAGTACTTC.

The chain has TRBV16 and TRBJ1-1; TRBD1 matches at 7 bases. The CDR3 covers 15 residues. Germline-derived CDR1 and CDR2 are KGHSY and FQNENV. Trimming at V came to 2 bases and at J to 8 bases, leaving 11 bases not matched to a gene. CDR3: CASSQPETGTTEAFF. Written as DNA, the CDR3 is TGTGCCAGCAGCCAACCTGAGACAGGGACCACGGAAGCTTTCTTT.

This clonotype came up a few times. The chain links TRBV6-2 or TRBV6-3 to TRBJ2-7; D call uncertain. The germline V and J ends were trimmed by 7 bases and 3 bases, with 13 bases remaining between them. The germline V gene encodes CDR1 MNHEY and CDR2 SVGEGT. CDR3 length equals 13 residues. In DNA, the CDR3 is TGTGCCAGCAACCGCCAAACCTACTACGAGCAGTACTTC. Amino acids: CASNRQTYYEQYF.

This chain connects TRBV21-1 to TRBJ2-7; the table gives TRBD2 as D, unverified against the DNA. TRBV21-1 is listed as a pseudogene. This CDR3 spans 13 amino acids. This chain's CDR3 is CASTGLAGREQYF. The CDR3 DNA is TGTGCCAGCACGGGACTAGCCGGTCGCGAGCAGTACTTC.

Comments on this clonotype: Given a much more abundant clone one base away, this may be a read error. The CDR3 protein is CASRTAREQYF. CDR3 nucleotide sequence: TGCGCCAGCAGGACCGCCCGCGAGCAGTACTTC. The rearrangement links TRBV5-1 to TRBJ2-7; no clear D gene. V lost 5 bases and J lost 6, with 9 bases in between. CDR1 and CDR2 (germline): SGHRS, YFSETQ. The CDR3 sequence is 11 residues long.

The table lists this clonotype with many counts. The V call is TRBV5-1, the J call TRBJ2-1; TRBD1 might be the D (5 bases). The germline gives CDR1 SGHRS, CDR2 YFSETQ. Trimming took off 4 bases at V and 0 bases at J, with 11 bases between the two ends. The length of the CDR3 is 15 residues. CDR3 DNA: TGCGCCAGCAGCGAGGACAAGAGCTCCTACAATGAGCAGTTCTTC. Amino acid sequence: CASSEDKSSYNEQFF.

The rearrangement uses TRBV7-3 and TRBJ2-6; no clear D gene. V gave up 1 base and J gave up 0 bases, with 4 bases separating them. Germline CDR1 and CDR2: SGHTA and FQGTGA. The CDR3 has 15 residues. DNA of the CDR3: TGTGCCAGCAGCTTAATGCTCTCTGGGGCCAACGTCCTGACTTTC. The encoded protein is CASSLMLSGANVLTF.

In this sample, this clonotype turned up a few times. This sequence joins TRBV7-9 and TRBJ1-1; D remains unclear. Trimming removed 1 base at V and 1 base at J, with 10 bases between. Germline loops: CDR1 SEHNR, CDR2 FQNEAQ (reference sequence). This CDR3 is 15 amino acids long. CDR3 DNA sequence: TGTGCCAGCAGCTTAGACGGACGGCCGAACACTGAAGCTTTCTTT. It specifies CASSLDGRPNTEAFF.

The rearrangement uses TRBV6-2 or TRBV6-3 and TRBJ1-5; no clear D. The CDR3 is 15 amino acids. CDR1 is MNHEY, CDR2 SVGEGT, per germline. V was trimmed by 5 bases and J by 4 bases, leaving 15 bases between them. CDR3: CASSPEGFWNQPQHF. The DNA of the CDR3 is TGTGCCAGCAGTCCGGAGGGTTTTTGGAATCAGCCCCAGCATTTT.

The sample holds a few counts of this clonotype. V and J are TRBV7-3 and TRBJ2-1, with TRBD2 identical over 7 bases. The V and J ends lost 4 bases and 4 bases, in that order; junction bases with no gene match: 13. Looked up from germline, CDR1 is SGHTA and CDR2 is FQGTGA. The CDR3 spans 17 residues. CDR3 sequence reads: CASSSGRLGLQYNEQFF. The DNA for the CDR3 is TGTGCCAGCAGCTCGGGACGCCTGGGACTACAATACAATGAGCAGTTCTTC.

This clonotype was detected only a few times. The chain uses TRBV14 and TRBJ2-7; either TRBD1 or TRBD2 may supply D (5 bases each). The germline V gene encodes CDR1 SGHDN and CDR2 FVKESK. V gave up 4 bases and J gave up 4 bases, with 14 bases separating them. This CDR3 has 14 amino acids. This CDR3 reads CASSLEGWSYEQYF. The DNA for the CDR3 is TGTGCCAGCAGCCTCGAGGGGTGGAGTTACGAGCAGTACTTC. The variable domain in full, completed from reference TRBV14 and TRBJ2-7, reads EAGVTQFPSHSVIEKGQTVTLRCDPISGHDNLYWYRRVMGKEIKFLLHFVKESKQDESGMPNNRFLAERTGGTYSTLKVQPAELEDSGVYFCASSLEGWSYEQYFGPGTRLTVT.

This clonotype was observed many times. V gene TRBV7-9 combines with J gene TRBJ2-7; unclear D gene. The CDR3 totals 12 residues. The germline gives CDR1 SEHNR, CDR2 FQNEAQ (reference sequence). Deletions cut 8 bases from V and 3 bases from J, with 11 bases between. The DNA for the CDR3 is TGTGCCAGCTCACCGTCCGGCTACGAGCAGTACTTC. Its translation: CASSPSGYEQYF.

The J gene is TRBJ2-1, the V gene TRBV7-9; weak D call: TRBD2 (5 bases). V was cut by 4 bases and J by 5 bases, with 18 bases left in between. CDR1 and CDR2 from the germline V gene are SEHNR and FQNEAQ (reference sequence). The CDR3 length is 16 residues. The CDR3 spells CASSYKGEMVDNEQFF. The DNA for the CDR3 is TGTGCCAGCAGCTACAAGGGAGAGATGGTGGACAATGAGCAGTTCTTC.

The genes are TRBV18 and TRBJ1-3; D is uncertain. The CDR3 runs to 16 residues. In germline, CDR1 is KGHSH, CDR2 LQKENI. The V end lost 1 base, the J end lost 2 bases, and 12 bases lay between the germline ends. The CDR3 reads CASSPRVREAGNTIYF. The CDR3 DNA reads TGTGCCAGCTCACCACGAGTGAGGGAGGCTGGAAACACCATATATTTT.

The chain links TRBV30 to TRBJ2-3, with 8 bases identical to TRBD1. The CDR3 covers 15 residues. Germline values: CDR1 GTSNPN, CDR2 SVGIG (reference sequence). The V gene end was trimmed by 3 bases and the J gene end by 4 bases; junction bases not matched to a gene: 9. The CDR3 sequence: CAWRGGTGSSDTQYF. CDR3 coding DNA: TGTGCCTGGAGGGGTGGGACAGGTTCTTCAGATACGCAGTATTTT.

This clonotype came up a few times. The V and J genes are TRBV5-1 and TRBJ1-6, with D possibly being TRBD1 (6 bases). V was clipped by 4 bases and J by 9 bases, with 17 bases between them. Per the germline V gene, CDR1 is SGHRS and CDR2 is YFSETQ. The CDR3 sequence is 15 residues long. Written as DNA, the CDR3 is TGCGCCAGCAGCACAACCGACAGGATGGTTTCACCCCTCCACTTT. Translating gives CASSTTDRMVSPLHF.